Listed below are T cell receptor beta chains from one sample, sequenced in a study of blood T cell repertoires in COVID-19. The protocol was immunoSEQ multiplex PCR, while the TCRdb copy is restricted to in-frame clones and leaves out a portion. The sample carries 65,000 to 75,000 clones, under 85% recorded once. Material for sequencing was peripheral blood. The receptors derive from a man in his 70s with acute or convalescent COVID-19. The conserved cysteine and the conserved F or W are not part of the CDR3 here. A D gene is named only where the DNA matches it firmly.

>TRBJ2-1|TRBV14|.
ASSQAGRGAYNEQF
>TRBJ1-5|TRBV11-2|.
ASSLIRDQPQH
>TRBJ2-5|TRBV18|.
ASSPRSENQETQY
>TRBJ2-3|TRBV10-3|TRBD2
AIRPSTSADTQY
>TRBJ2-7|TRBV10-3|TRBD1
AIRGTGEDEQY
>TRBJ2-7|TRBV6-5|TRBD1
ASKNDRESAYEQY
>TRBJ2-7|TRBV12-3/TRBV12-4|.
ASSLRGYEQY
>TRBJ2-7|TRBV20-1|TRBD2
SASKGIAGGDGEQY
>TRBJ2-7|TRBV3-1/TRBV3-2|.
ASSQTEKERNEQY
>TRBJ1-1|TRBV5-8|.
ASSSWGDLDTEAF
>TRBJ2-7|TRBV7-2|TRBD2
ASSLDSGRPWEQY
>TRBJ1-1|TRBV5-1|TRBD1
ASSLGTGGEAF
>TRBJ2-4|TRBV27|TRBD2
ASSPTSGRDIQY
>TRBJ2-7|TRBV9|TRBD1
ASSTGQASYEQY
>TRBJ2-7|TRBV19|.
ASSSPGAYEQY
>TRBJ2-6|TRBV28|TRBD1
ASLGGSSGANVLT
>TRBJ2-3|TRBV24-1|.
ATSDAGRRTDTQY
>TRBJ2-1|TRBV5-1|.
ASSSGSVYEQF
>TRBJ2-7|TRBV28|.
ATEPSTAGVREQY
>TRBJ1-1|TRBV18|.
ASSPLGLPMNTEAF
>TRBJ2-1|TRBV6-5|.
ASRVPSGSEQF
>TRBJ1-1|TRBV7-2|TRBD1
ASSPQGGVTEAF
>TRBJ2-3|TRBV19|TRBD1
ASSTPTGTDTQY
>TRBJ2-7|TRBV6-5|.
ASSYSRGTYEQY
>TRBJ2-3|TRBV28|TRBD1
ASSPYRQGRTDTQY
>TRBJ1-2|TRBV6-5|.
ASKERNYGYT
>TRBJ1-5|TRBV11-2|TRBD1
ASSHGTGNQPQH
>TRBJ1-4|TRBV27|.
ASSFRGWGEKLF
>TRBJ1-4|TRBV11-2|TRBD1
ASTRQGDHATNEKLF
>TRBJ2-1|TRBV25-1|TRBD2
ASSPSGTSGYNEQF
>TRBJ1-2|TRBV11-2|.
ASSSTYGYT
>TRBJ2-5|TRBV3-1/TRBV3-2|.
ASSQEGGRAFETQY
>TRBJ2-3|TRBV7-9|.
ASSIQGRDTQY
>TRBJ2-3|TRBV7-9|.
ASSYGQLDTQY
>TRBJ2-3|TRBV10-3|TRBD2
AIRTSGEYTDTQY
>TRBJ2-7|TRBV9|.
ASSVEPGVLEQY
>TRBJ1-1|TRBV19|TRBD1
ATQGPLWTEAF
>TRBJ1-5|TRBV6-6|.
ASRQDTSSRAQH
>TRBJ2-7|TRBV18|.
ASSLMGGSDVYEQY
>TRBJ1-2|TRBV7-6|TRBD1
ASSLAVGQGEGYT